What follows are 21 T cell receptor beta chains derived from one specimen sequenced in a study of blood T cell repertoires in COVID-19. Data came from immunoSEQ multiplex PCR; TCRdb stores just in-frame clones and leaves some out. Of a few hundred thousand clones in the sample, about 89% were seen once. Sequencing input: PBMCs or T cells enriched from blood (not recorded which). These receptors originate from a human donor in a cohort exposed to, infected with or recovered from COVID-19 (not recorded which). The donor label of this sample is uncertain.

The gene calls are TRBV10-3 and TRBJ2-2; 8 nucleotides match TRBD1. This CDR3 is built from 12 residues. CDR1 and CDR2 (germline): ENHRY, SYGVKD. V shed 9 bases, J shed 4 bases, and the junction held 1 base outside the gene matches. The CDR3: CAITGGTGELFF. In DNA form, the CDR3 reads TGTGCCATAACAGGGGGCACCGGGGAGCTGTTTTTT.

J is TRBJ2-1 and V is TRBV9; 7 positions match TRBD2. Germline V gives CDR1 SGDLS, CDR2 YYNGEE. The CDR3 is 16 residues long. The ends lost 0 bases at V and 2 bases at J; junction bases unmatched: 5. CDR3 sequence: CASSVAGGSAYNEQFF. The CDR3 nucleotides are TGTGCCAGCAGCGTAGCCGGGGGGAGCGCCTACAATGAGCAGTTCTTC.

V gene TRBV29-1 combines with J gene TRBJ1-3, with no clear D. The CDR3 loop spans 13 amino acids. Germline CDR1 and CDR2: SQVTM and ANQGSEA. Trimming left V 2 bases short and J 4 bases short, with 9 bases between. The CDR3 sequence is CSVERPGGNTIYF. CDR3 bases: TGCAGCGTTGAACGTCCTGGCGGAAACACCATATATTTT.

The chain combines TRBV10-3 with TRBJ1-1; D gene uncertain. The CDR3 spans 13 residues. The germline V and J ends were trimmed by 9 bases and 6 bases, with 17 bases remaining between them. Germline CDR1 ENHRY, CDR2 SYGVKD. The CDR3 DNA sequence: TGTGCCATAACTAAGGAGGTATGGGCTGAAGCTTTCTTT. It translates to CAITKEVWAEAFF.

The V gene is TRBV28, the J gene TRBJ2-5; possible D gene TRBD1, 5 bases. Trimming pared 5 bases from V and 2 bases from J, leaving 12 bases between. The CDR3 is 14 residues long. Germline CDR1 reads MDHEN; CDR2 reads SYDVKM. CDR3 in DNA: TGTGCCAGCAGTCCTATTCGACAGCAAGAGACCCAGTACTTC. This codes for CASSPIRQQETQYF.

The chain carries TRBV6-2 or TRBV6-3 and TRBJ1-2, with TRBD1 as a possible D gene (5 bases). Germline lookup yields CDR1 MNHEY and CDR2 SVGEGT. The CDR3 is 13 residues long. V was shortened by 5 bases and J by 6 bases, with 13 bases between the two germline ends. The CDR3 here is CASSPQAKNGYTF. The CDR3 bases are TGTGCCAGCAGTCCACAGGCTAAGAATGGCTACACCTTC.

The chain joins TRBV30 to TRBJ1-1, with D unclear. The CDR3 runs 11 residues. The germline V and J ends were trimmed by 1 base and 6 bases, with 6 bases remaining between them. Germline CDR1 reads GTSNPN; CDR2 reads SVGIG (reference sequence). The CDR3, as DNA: TGTGCCTGGAGTGAGGCGGCTGAAGCTTTCTTT. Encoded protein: CAWSEAAEAFF.

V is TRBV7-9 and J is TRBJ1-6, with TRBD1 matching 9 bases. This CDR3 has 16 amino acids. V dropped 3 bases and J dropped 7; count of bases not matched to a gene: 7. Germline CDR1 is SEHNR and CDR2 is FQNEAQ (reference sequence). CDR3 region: CASSFSTGTGNSPLHF. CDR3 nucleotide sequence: TGTGCCAGCAGCTTCTCCACCGGGACAGGGAATTCACCCCTCCACTTT.

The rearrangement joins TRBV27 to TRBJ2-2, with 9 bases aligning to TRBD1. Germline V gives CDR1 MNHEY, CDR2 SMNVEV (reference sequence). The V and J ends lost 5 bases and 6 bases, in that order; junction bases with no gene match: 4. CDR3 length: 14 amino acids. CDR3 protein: CASSKGQGPGELFF. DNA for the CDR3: TGTGCCAGCAGTAAGGGACAGGGCCCCGGGGAGCTGTTTTTT.

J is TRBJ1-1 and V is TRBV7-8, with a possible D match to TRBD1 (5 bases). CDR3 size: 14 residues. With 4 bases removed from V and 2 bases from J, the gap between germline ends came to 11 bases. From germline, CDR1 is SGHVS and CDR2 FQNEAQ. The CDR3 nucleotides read TGTGCCAGCAGCTCCCTCGGGGGTAACACTGAAGCTTTCTTT. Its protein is CASSSLGGNTEAFF.

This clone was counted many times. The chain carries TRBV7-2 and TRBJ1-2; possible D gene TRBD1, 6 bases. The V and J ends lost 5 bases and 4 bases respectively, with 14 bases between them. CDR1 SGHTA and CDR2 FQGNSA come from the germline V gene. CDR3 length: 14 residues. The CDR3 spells CASSPGAFGYGYTF. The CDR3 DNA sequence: TGTGCCAGCAGCCCAGGGGCCTTTGGCTATGGCTACACCTTC.

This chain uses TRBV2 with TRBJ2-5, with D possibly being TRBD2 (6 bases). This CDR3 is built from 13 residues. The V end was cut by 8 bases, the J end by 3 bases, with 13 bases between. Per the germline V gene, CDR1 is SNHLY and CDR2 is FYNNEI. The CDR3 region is CASGRDPEETQYF. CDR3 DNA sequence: TGTGCCAGCGGGCGGGACCCAGAAGAGACCCAGTACTTC.

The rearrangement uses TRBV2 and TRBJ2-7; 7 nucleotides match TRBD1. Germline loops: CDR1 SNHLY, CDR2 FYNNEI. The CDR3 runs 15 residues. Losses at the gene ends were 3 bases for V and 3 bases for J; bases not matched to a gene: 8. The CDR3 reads CASSDRQGTIYEQYF. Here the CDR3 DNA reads TGTGCCAGCAGTGACCGACAGGGAACTATCTACGAGCAGTACTTC.

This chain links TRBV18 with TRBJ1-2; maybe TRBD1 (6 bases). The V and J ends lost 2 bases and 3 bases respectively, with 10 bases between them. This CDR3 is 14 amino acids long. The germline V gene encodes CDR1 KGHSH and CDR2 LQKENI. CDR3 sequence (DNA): TGTGCCAGCTCACCAATTTACAGGGACTATGGCTACACCTTC. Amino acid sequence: CASSPIYRDYGYTF.

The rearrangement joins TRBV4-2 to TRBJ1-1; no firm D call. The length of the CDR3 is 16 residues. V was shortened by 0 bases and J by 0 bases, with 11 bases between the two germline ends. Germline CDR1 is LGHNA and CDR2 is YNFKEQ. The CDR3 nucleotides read TGTGCCAGCAGCCAAGATCAGGCGGGCCTGAACACTGAAGCTTTCTTT. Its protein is CASSQDQAGLNTEAFF.

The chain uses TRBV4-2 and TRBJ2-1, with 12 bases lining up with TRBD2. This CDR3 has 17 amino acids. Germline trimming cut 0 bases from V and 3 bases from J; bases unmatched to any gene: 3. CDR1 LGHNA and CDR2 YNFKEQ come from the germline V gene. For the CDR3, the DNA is TGTGCCAGCAGCCAAGACCCTAGCGGGGGGGTCTACAATGAGCAGTTCTTC. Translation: CASSQDPSGGVYNEQFF.

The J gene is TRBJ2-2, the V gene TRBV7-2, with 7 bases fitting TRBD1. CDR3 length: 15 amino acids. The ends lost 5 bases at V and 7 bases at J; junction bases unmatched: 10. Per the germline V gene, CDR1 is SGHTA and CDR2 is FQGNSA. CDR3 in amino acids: CASSRRQGQGGELFF. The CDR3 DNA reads TGTGCCAGCAGCCGCCGACAGGGTCAAGGCGGGGAGCTGTTTTTT.

CDR3 sequence reads: CASSPQGAGGNQPQHF. In DNA form, the CDR3 reads TGTGCCAGCTCACCACAGGGCGCGGGGGGCAATCAGCCCCAGCATTTT. The chain joins TRBV18 to TRBJ1-5, with D possibly matching TRBD1 (5 bases). Germline V gives CDR1 KGHSH, CDR2 LQKENI. The CDR3 is made up of 16 amino acids. The V gene lost 1 base and the J gene lost 2 bases, with 12 bases spanning the gap. The entire variable domain, with the rest obtained from reference TRBV18 and TRBJ1-5, is as follows: NAGVMQNPRHLVRRRGQEARLRCSPMKGHSHVYWYRQLPEEGLKFMVYLQKENIIDESGMPKERFSAEFPKEGPSILRIQQVVRGDSAAYFCASSPQGAGGNQPQHFGDGTRLSIL.

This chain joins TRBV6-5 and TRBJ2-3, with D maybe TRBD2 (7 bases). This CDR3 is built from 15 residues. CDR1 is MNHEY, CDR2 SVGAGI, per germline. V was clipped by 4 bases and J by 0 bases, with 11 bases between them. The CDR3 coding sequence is TGTGCCAGCAGTTCTGCGGGGGCCAGCACAGATACGCAGTATTTT. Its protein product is CASSSAGASTDTQYF.

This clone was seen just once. The chain's CDR3 is CASSHIQGGTEAFF. CDR3 DNA sequence: TGTGCCAGCAGCCATATACAGGGGGGCACTGAAGCTTTCTTT. The genes are TRBV11-2 and TRBJ1-1; TRBD1 matches at 8 bases. The trim removed 5 bases at V and 4 bases at J, leaving 6 bases unmatched. The CDR3 is 14 amino acids. Per germline, CDR1 SGHAT and CDR2 FQNNGV.

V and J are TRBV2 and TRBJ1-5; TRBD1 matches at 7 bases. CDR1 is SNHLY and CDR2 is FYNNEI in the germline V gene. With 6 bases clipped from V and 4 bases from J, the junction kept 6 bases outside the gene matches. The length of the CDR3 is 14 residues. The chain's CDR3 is CASRRDSKNQPQHF. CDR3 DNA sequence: TGTGCCAGCAGAAGGGACAGCAAGAATCAGCCCCAGCATTTT.